These 31 T cell receptor beta chains share one sample of origin, sequenced in a study of CD8+CD57+ T cells in acquired aplastic anemia. According to the study, genomic DNA was the template for TCR beta VDJ and CDR3 profiling. TCRdb ran MiXCR on the reads and lists one entry per CDR3 protein. The sample holds hundreds of thousands of distinct CDR3 sequences, about 70% seen once. The sample comprised sorted CD4+, CD8+, or CD8+CD57+ T cells (not recorded which) from PBMCs. The receptors originated from a human donor in good health, serving as a control.

On this clonotype itself: One end of the junction does not line up with germline, which may come from a read error. The rearrangement joins TRBV19 to TRBJ2-3; the D is unclear. There are 15 residues in the CDR3. Germline V gene sequence: CDR1 LNHDA, CDR2 SQIVND (reference sequence). The CDR3 DNA follows: TGTGCCAGTAGTTTGCCGGCAGGAAGCACAGATACGCAGTTTTTC. It encodes CASSLPAGSTDTQFF. Full variable domain (outside the CDR3, taken from reference TRBV19 and TRBJ2-3): DGGITQSPKYLFRKEGQNVTLSCEQNLNHDAMYWYRQDPGQGLRLIYYSQIVNDFQKGDIAEGYSVSREKKESFPLTVTSAQKNPTAFYLCASSLPAGSTDTQFFGPGTRLTVL.

Worth noting for this clonotype: Because the CDR3 is missing its conserved closing phenylalanine or tryptophan, this is likely a read error. The CDR3 bases are TGTGCCAGCAGCTTGGGGTCCTCTGGAAACACCATATATCTT. Its protein product is CASSLGSSGNTIYL. This chain joins TRBV5-6 and TRBJ1-3; D unclear. CDR1 is SGHDT, CDR2 YYEEEE, per germline. V shed 0 bases and J shed 0 bases, with 4 bases lying between them. CDR3 length: 14 amino acids.

A single count supports this clonotype. The chain has TRBV19 and TRBJ1-1; tentative D call: TRBD1 (6 bases). CDR1 and CDR2 from the germline V gene are LNHDA and SQIVND (reference sequence). V lost 2 bases and J 13 bases, leaving 17 bases between the germline ends. The CDR3 is made up of 13 amino acids. CDR3 nucleotides: TGTGCCAGTAGTATAAGAACAGGGAACACCGGTTTCTTT. Protein product: CASSIRTGNTGFF.

This clonotype was counted only a few times. The chain joins TRBV7-9 to TRBJ2-1, with D perhaps TRBD2 (5 bases). CDR3 size: 13 residues. The V and J ends lost 7 bases and 7 bases respectively, with 14 bases between them. CDR1 SEHNR and CDR2 FQNEAQ come from the germline V gene (reference sequence). The CDR3 coding sequence is TGTGCCAGCATGCAAACTAGTTTAAATGAGCAGTTCTTC. Amino acid sequence: CASMQTSLNEQFF.

This clonotype was observed at least ten times. The CDR3 nucleotides read TGTGCCAGCAGACCGGGACAGGGGGCATTTCGCACAGATACGCAGTATTTT. Its protein product is CASRPGQGAFRTDTQYF. V usage is TRBV5-4 and J usage is TRBJ2-3, with 12 nucleotides matching TRBD1. The CDR3 extends over 17 amino acids. The germline gives CDR1 SGHNT, CDR2 YYREEE (reference sequence). The V gene end was trimmed by 5 bases and the J gene end by 1 base; junction bases not matched to a gene: 8. Supplemented by reference TRBV5-4 and TRBJ2-3, the full variable domain reads ETGVTQSPTHLIKTRGQQVTLRCSSQSGHNTVSWYQQALGQGPQFIFQYYREEENGRGNFPPRFSGLQFPNYSSELNVNALELDDSALYLCASRPGQGAFRTDTQYFGPGTRLTVL.

This clonotype is a singleton in its sample. The rearrangement joins TRBV20-1 to TRBJ2-2, with D possibly being TRBD1 or TRBD2 (7 bases each). The CDR3 is 16 residues long. V dropped 5 bases and J dropped 3 bases, with 19 bases sitting between them. Germline V gene data show CDR1 as DFQATT and CDR2 as SNEGSKA (reference sequence). The CDR3: CSASGGERGYTGELFF. CDR3 nucleotides: TGCAGTGCTTCAGGGGGGGAGAGGGGCTACACCGGGGAGCTGTTTTTT.

Concerning this clonotype: At one end the junction does not follow the germline gene, possibly because of a read error. The chain combines TRBV5-1 with TRBJ1-1; TRBD1 might be the D (6 bases). CDR1 and CDR2 from the germline V gene are SGHRS and YFSETQ. The CDR3 spans 15 residues. The CDR3: CASSLDTGKNTEAFF. The CDR3 DNA is TGTGCCAGCAGCTTGGATACAGGGAAGAACACTGAAGCTTTCTTT.

The chain employs TRBV7-9 and TRBJ1-4; D is unresolved. The V end lost 3 bases, the J end lost 17 bases, and 22 bases lay between the germline ends. The CDR3 length is 14 residues. The germline V gene encodes CDR1 SEHNR and CDR2 FQNEAQ (reference sequence). As DNA, the CDR3 is TGTGCCAGCAGCTTGTTAGGCGGTCAGCCCCAGCATTTTTTT. Amino acid sequence: CASSLLGGQPQHFF.

This clonotype was seen a single time. The rearrangement uses TRBV7-8 and TRBJ2-5; 9 bases agree with TRBD1. The CDR3 is 15 residues long. Per germline, CDR1 SGHVS and CDR2 FQNEAQ. The V and J ends lost 5 bases and 3 bases, in that order; junction bases with no gene match: 7. The CDR3 is CASSPRWTGEETQYF. The CDR3 region has the DNA TGTGCCAGCAGCCCGCGGTGGACAGGGGAAGAGACCCAGTACTTC. Based on the CDR3 plus reference TRBV7-8 and TRBJ2-5, the full variable domain is GAGVSQSPRYKVAKRGQDVALRCDPISGHVSLFWYQQALGQGPEFLTYFQNEAQLDKSGLPSDRFFAERPEGSVSTLKIQRTQQEDSAVYLCASSPRWTGEETQYFGPGTRLLVL.

Comment on this clonotype: The DNA is omitted, as the CDR3 cannot be located on it reliably, and the CDR3 follows TCRdb's listing. The rearrangement uses TRBV7-6 and TRBJ2-7. Looked up from germline, CDR1 is SGHVS and CDR2 is FNYEAQ. Counting both end residues, the CDR3 totals 16 amino acids. CDR3 protein: CASSLDRYEQYFGQYF.

On this clonotype: The CDR3 ends on some other residue instead of the conserved phenylalanine or tryptophan, so this is likely a read error. It is unclear where the CDR3 begins or ends on the DNA, so no DNA is shown, and the CDR3 is as TCRdb lists it. The CDR3 protein is CASSHAPGRNTG. The J gene is TRBJ2-3, the V gene TRBV14; the DNA was not compared with TRBD1, the D call given in the table. From germline, CDR1 is SGHDN and CDR2 FVKESK. The CDR3 is 12 residues long, counting both termini.

The V gene is TRBV20-1, the J gene TRBJ2-3; a possible D gene is TRBD2 (5 bases). V was shortened by 3 bases and J by 4 bases, with 17 bases between the two germline ends. CDR1 and CDR2 from the germline V gene are DFQATT and SNEGSKA (reference sequence). The CDR3 is 15 amino acids. The CDR3, as DNA: TGCAGTGCTAGTAGACGAGCCAGAGGGCCAGATACGCAGTATTTT. This sequence encodes CSASRRARGPDTQYF.

A note on this clonotype: The limits of the CDR3 on the DNA are not certain, so only TCRdb's listed CDR3 is given. V and J are TRBV19 and TRBJ2-7; the D segment call TRBD1 is taken from the table without a DNA check. Inclusive of both ends, the CDR3 amounts to 23 amino acids. The V gene's germline CDR1 is LNHDA and CDR2 SQIVND (reference sequence). The CDR3: CASSKDSSFEQYFGPGTAYEQYF.

The chain has TRBV7-2 and TRBJ1-4, with D possibly TRBD1 on 5 matching bases. Per germline, CDR1 SGHTA and CDR2 FQGNSA. The CDR3 has 14 amino acids. The germline V and J ends were trimmed by 5 bases and 8 bases, with 15 bases remaining between them. The CDR3 DNA reads TGTGCCAGCAGCCTGGGACTAGCGGGGGAAAAACTGTTTTTT. Translating gives CASSLGLAGEKLFF.

CDR3 protein: CASSRILRAVPLHF. The DNA for the CDR3 is TGTGCCAGCAGCCGCATCCTACGCGCAGTACCCCTCCACTTT. The chain links TRBV7-9 to TRBJ1-6; D uncertain. From germline, CDR1 is SEHNR and CDR2 FQNEAQ (reference sequence). The V gene lost 5 bases and the J gene lost 12 bases, with 17 bases spanning the gap. The CDR3 consists of 14 residues.

The chain is built from TRBV20-1 and TRBJ2-5, with D maybe TRBD1 (5 bases). V was trimmed by 4 bases and J by 2 bases, leaving 11 bases between them. Per the germline V gene, CDR1 is DFQATT and CDR2 is SNEGSKA (reference sequence). The CDR3 extends over 13 amino acids. In DNA, the CDR3 is TGCAGTGCTACAGGGCCCCCACAAGAGACCCAGTACTTC. The encoded protein is CSATGPPQETQYF.

This clonotype was counted at least ten times. The chain joins TRBV6-6 to TRBJ1-1, with D uncertain. The CDR3 extends over 11 amino acids. Germline lookup yields CDR1 MNHNY and CDR2 SVGAGI (reference sequence). V was pared by 2 bases and J by 3 bases, with 1 base between. The CDR3 protein is CASSYDTEAFF. As DNA, the CDR3 is TGTGCCAGCAGTTACGACACTGAAGCTTTCTTT.

J is TRBJ2-5 and V is TRBV7-6; D possibly corresponds to TRBD2 (6 bases). Germline V gene sequence: CDR1 SGHVS, CDR2 FNYEAQ. Trimming left V 5 bases short and J 13 bases short, with 17 bases between. The CDR3 consists of 12 residues. The CDR3 sequence: CASSVRGGSLYF. For the CDR3, the DNA is TGTGCCAGCAGCGTACGTGGGGGGAGCCTGTACTTC.

About this clonotype itself: A read error is likely, as this CDR3 ends without the conserved phenylalanine or tryptophan. The limits of the CDR3 on the DNA are not certain, so only TCRdb's listed CDR3 is given. V usage is TRBV7-4 and J usage is TRBJ2-3; whether TRBD1, the table's D call, matches the DNA was not checked. Termini included, the CDR3 measures 13 amino acids. Germline CDR1 reads SGHVT; CDR2 reads SQSDAQ. The CDR3: CASSLGGGACLRA.

This sequence joins TRBV5-4 and TRBJ1-2; no firm D call. This CDR3 spans 14 amino acids. The V and J ends lost 2 bases and 6 bases respectively, with 14 bases between them. The germline CDR1 and CDR2 sequences are SGHNT and YYREEE (reference sequence). The CDR3: CASSFTGQRNGYTF. The CDR3 DNA reads as TGTGCCAGCAGCTTTACTGGCCAGAGGAATGGCTACACCTTC. Filled out from reference TRBV5-4 and TRBJ1-2, the complete variable domain reads ETGVTQSPTHLIKTRGQQVTLRCSSQSGHNTVSWYQQALGQGPQFIFQYYREEENGRGNFPPRFSGLQFPNYSSELNVNALELDDSALYLCASSFTGQRNGYTFGSGTRLTVV.

This clonotype occurred a few times. The chain carries TRBV20-1 and TRBJ2-1, with 8 bases identical to TRBD2. The CDR3 is 14 amino acids. Losses at the gene ends were 4 bases for V and 1 base for J; bases not matched to a gene: 3. Germline CDR1 and CDR2: DFQATT and SNEGSKA (reference sequence). The CDR3 region has the DNA TGCAGTGCTAAAGGGACTAGTTCCTACAATGAGCAGTTCTTC. Amino acid sequence: CSAKGTSSYNEQFF.

With regard to this clonotype: The junction departs from the called germline gene at one end, perhaps through a read error. The chain employs TRBV9 and TRBJ1-2; no clear D gene. CDR1 is SGDLS and CDR2 is YYNGEE in the germline V gene. CDR3 length: 14 amino acids. Written as DNA, the CDR3 is TGTGCCAGGAATGAAGATCGAGCAGTATTTCGGTACGCCTTC. Its protein is CARNEDRAVFRYAF. Full variable domain (rest looked up from reference TRBV9 and TRBJ1-2): DSGVTQTPKHLITATGQRVTLRCSPRSGDLSVYWYQQSLDQGLQFLIQYYNGEERAKGNILERFSAQQFPDLHSELNLSSLELGDSALYFCARNEDRAVFRYAFGSGTRLTVV.

This chain uses TRBV29-1 with TRBJ2-1, with D possibly being TRBD2 (6 bases). The germline V gene encodes CDR1 SQVTM and CDR2 ANQGSEA. This CDR3 contains 14 residues. Trimming took 7 bases from V and 4 from J, leaving 17 bases between them. This chain's CDR3 is CSGPRDGGYNEQFF. CDR3 in DNA: TGCAGCGGTCCTAGGGACGGGGGATACAATGAGCAGTTCTTC.

This clonotype was observed many times. The chain recombines TRBV20-1 with TRBJ2-5, with 7 bases matching TRBD1. The CDR3 length is 13 residues. Trimming removed 4 bases from V and 4 bases from J; junction bases left unmatched: 6. Germline CDR1 reads DFQATT; CDR2 reads SNEGSKA (reference sequence). This CDR3 is CSAKTGFTETQYF. The CDR3, as DNA: TGCAGTGCTAAGACAGGGTTTACAGAGACCCAGTACTTC.

This clonotype was observed a few times. A read error may produce the germline difference seen at one junction end. The V and J genes are TRBV20-1 and TRBJ2-3; D might be TRBD2 (6 bases). Germline V gene sequence: CDR1 DFQATT, CDR2 SNEGSKA (reference sequence). The CDR3 spans 15 residues. The CDR3, as DNA: TGCAGTGCGAAAGACACAGTTAGCGGCACAGGTACGCAGTATTTT. It encodes CSAKDTVSGTGTQYF.

With respect to this clonotype: A much larger clone differs from this one at a single base, so this may be a read error. The rearrangement uses TRBV19 and TRBJ2-4; 7 bases agree with TRBD2. Germline trimming cut 5 bases from V and 8 bases from J; bases unmatched to any gene: 9. Per the germline V gene, CDR1 is LNHDA and CDR2 is SQIVND (reference sequence). This CDR3 is built from 14 residues. The CDR3 DNA is TGTGCCAGTAGTGATGTTCCCGCGGGGGACATTCAGTACTTC. Its protein product is CASSDVPAGDIQYF.

The chain links TRBV7-6 to TRBJ2-4; TRBD2 might be the D (5 bases). Germline values: CDR1 SGHVS, CDR2 FNYEAQ. The CDR3 length is 14 residues. The germline V and J ends were trimmed by 5 bases and 7 bases, with 15 bases remaining between them. In nucleotides, the CDR3 is TGTGCCAGCAGCCGGGTAGGACTTACGAACATTCAGTACTTC. Amino acid sequence: CASSRVGLTNIQYF.

A remark on this clonotype: At one end the junction does not follow the germline gene, possibly because of a read error. The chain recombines TRBV19 with TRBJ1-1; 7 bases agree with TRBD1. Germline V gene lookup returns CDR1 LNHDA and CDR2 SQIVND (reference sequence). The CDR3 extends over 13 amino acids. Here the CDR3 DNA reads TGTGCCAGTAGTACACAGGGGAACACTGAAGCCCTATTT. It translates to CASSTQGNTEALF.

The chain uses TRBV7-8 and TRBJ2-7, with no clear D. V lost 1 base and J 2 bases, leaving 6 bases between the germline ends. Germline V lookup: CDR1 SGHVS, CDR2 FQNEAQ. CDR3 length: 13 amino acids. CDR3 nucleotides: TGTGCCAGCAGCTTAGAAATAACCTACGAGCAGTACTTC. Protein sequence: CASSLEITYEQYF.

This chain links TRBV6-6 with TRBJ1-5, with no clear D. The CDR3 is made up of 14 amino acids. V was cut by 0 bases and J by 4 bases, with 7 bases left in between. CDR1 is MNHNY and CDR2 is SVGAGI in the germline V gene (reference sequence). The CDR3 region is CASSYSSGNQPQHF. The DNA for the CDR3 is TGTGCCAGCAGTTACTCGTCCGGGAATCAGCCCCAGCATTTT.

This clonotype has only a few counts. This chain joins TRBV30 and TRBJ2-3, with 7 bases that match TRBD2. The V and J ends lost 0 bases and 4 bases, in that order; junction bases with no gene match: 1. CDR1 GTSNPN and CDR2 SVGIG come from the germline V gene (reference sequence). The CDR3 totals 13 residues. The CDR3 sequence is CAWSVGGSDTQYF. The CDR3 bases are TGTGCCTGGAGTGTGGGGGGGTCAGATACGCAGTATTTT.